These T cell receptor beta chains were read from a single sample in a study of blood T cell repertoires in COVID-19. Method: immunoSEQ multiplex PCR; TCRdb's copy keeps in-frame clones and lacks some. This sample carries 68,000 or so clones, more than 65% of them seen once, and the ten largest clones take roughly 9.8%. Sequencing was done on a sample of peripheral blood. The origin of the receptors is a woman between 50 and 59 years old with acute or convalescent COVID-19. The CDR3 runs from the conserved cysteine through the conserved F or W. Each record gives: D gene, J gene, V gene, clone size, CDR3 DNA, CDR3 protein. A D gene is named only where the DNA matches it firmly. A row's size may be missing; if present it is once, few, many or a size class.

d_gene: NA; j_gene: TRBJ2-5; v_gene: TRBV7-9; abundance: NA; CDR3nt: TGTGCCAGCAGCCCAGGGTCAGGGGACGTATCAGAGACCCAGTACTTC; CDR3aa: CASSPGSGDVSETQYF
d_gene: NA; j_gene: TRBJ2-3; v_gene: TRBV4-3; abundance: few; CDR3nt: TGCGCCAGCAGTCGGGGGGCCTTGCGGGACGCCCTACCGGGGACGCAGTATTTT; CDR3aa: CASSRGALRDALPGTQYF
d_gene: TRBD1; j_gene: TRBJ1-5; v_gene: TRBV24-1; abundance: few; CDR3nt: TGTGCCACCAGTCGCACAGGGGGTTGGGATCAGCCCCAGCATTTT; CDR3aa: CATSRTGGWDQPQHF
d_gene: TRBD1; j_gene: TRBJ1-1; v_gene: TRBV2; abundance: few; CDR3nt: TGTGCCAGCAGTACAGGGGCCAACACTGAAGCTTTCTTT; CDR3aa: CASSTGANTEAFF
d_gene: TRBD1; j_gene: TRBJ1-2; v_gene: TRBV28; abundance: NA; CDR3nt: TGTGCCAGCAGTATGGGGACAGGGGCCGTATATGGCTACACCTTC; CDR3aa: CASSMGTGAVYGYTF
d_gene: NA; j_gene: TRBJ2-5; v_gene: TRBV5-6; abundance: few; CDR3nt: TGTGCCAGCAGCTTGTGGGCTAGCGAGACCCAGTACTTC; CDR3aa: CASSLWASETQYF
d_gene: TRBD2; j_gene: TRBJ2-3; v_gene: TRBV5-6; abundance: NA; CDR3nt: TGTGCCAGCAGCCGGACTAGAGAAACAGATACGCAGTATTTT; CDR3aa: CASSRTRETDTQYF
d_gene: NA; j_gene: TRBJ2-7; v_gene: TRBV27; abundance: NA; CDR3nt: TGTGCCAGCAGTTTAAACAGGGACTCCTACGAGCAGTACTTC; CDR3aa: CASSLNRDSYEQYF
d_gene: TRBD1; j_gene: TRBJ1-2; v_gene: TRBV10-3; abundance: NA; CDR3nt: TGTGCCATCAGTGAGTCGGGGACAGGGGGCGACTATGGCTACACCTTC; CDR3aa: CAISESGTGGDYGYTF
d_gene: TRBD1; j_gene: TRBJ2-7; v_gene: TRBV3-1/TRBV3-2; abundance: NA; CDR3nt: TGTGCCAGCAGCTGGGGACAGGCACGCGAGCAGTACTTC; CDR3aa: CASSWGQAREQYF
d_gene: NA; j_gene: TRBJ1-4; v_gene: TRBV3-1/TRBV3-2; abundance: NA; CDR3nt: TGTGCCAGCAGCCAGGCTGAAAAACTGTTTTTT; CDR3aa: CASSQAEKLFF
d_gene: NA; j_gene: TRBJ2-5; v_gene: TRBV4-3; abundance: NA; CDR3nt: TGCGCCAGCAGCCAAGATCCCAGCCAAGAGACCCAGTACTTC; CDR3aa: CASSQDPSQETQYF
d_gene: TRBD2; j_gene: TRBJ2-7; v_gene: TRBV7-2; abundance: NA; CDR3nt: TGTGCCAGCAGCCTCCCGGGAGCGGGAGGTGGGTACGAGCAGTACTTC; CDR3aa: CASSLPGAGGGYEQYF
d_gene: NA; j_gene: TRBJ2-1; v_gene: TRBV20-1; abundance: NA; CDR3nt: TGCAGTGCTAGTCACTACCGGTGGAATGAGCAGTTCTTC; CDR3aa: CSASHYRWNEQFF
d_gene: NA; j_gene: TRBJ2-1; v_gene: TRBV7-2; abundance: once; CDR3nt: TGTGCCAGCAGCTACAACACGGACAGAGAGCAGTTCTTC; CDR3aa: CASSYNTDREQFF
d_gene: NA; j_gene: TRBJ2-1; v_gene: TRBV7-8; abundance: NA; CDR3nt: TGTGCCAGCAGCCGAGCCGCGGGGTCCTACAATGAGCAGTTCTTC; CDR3aa: CASSRAAGSYNEQFF
d_gene: TRBD1; j_gene: TRBJ2-2; v_gene: TRBV7-9; abundance: NA; CDR3nt: TGTGCCAGCAGCCACCAGACAGGGCGGTTTGCCGGGGAGCTGTTTTTT; CDR3aa: CASSHQTGRFAGELFF
d_gene: TRBD2; j_gene: TRBJ2-3; v_gene: TRBV4-1; abundance: NA; CDR3nt: TGCGCCAGCAGCCAAGTTGCGGGAGCCGGAGATACGCAGTATTTT; CDR3aa: CASSQVAGAGDTQYF
d_gene: TRBD1; j_gene: TRBJ1-4; v_gene: TRBV6-5; abundance: NA; CDR3nt: TGTGCCAGCAGTTACAGAACAGGGGAAGAAAAACTGTTTTTT; CDR3aa: CASSYRTGEEKLFF
d_gene: TRBD1; j_gene: TRBJ1-5; v_gene: TRBV19; abundance: NA; CDR3nt: TGTGCCAGTAGTACCTCGACAGGGGGCGAAAATCAGCCCCAGCATTTT; CDR3aa: CASSTSTGGENQPQHF
d_gene: TRBD2; j_gene: TRBJ2-1; v_gene: TRBV14; abundance: NA; CDR3nt: TGTGCCAGCAGCCAAGATGTAGCGGGAAGTGATGAGCAGTTCTTC; CDR3aa: CASSQDVAGSDEQFF
d_gene: TRBD2; j_gene: TRBJ2-1; v_gene: TRBV19; abundance: once; CDR3nt: TGTGCCAGTAGTATCGGGGGGGGCAATGAGCAGTTCTTC; CDR3aa: CASSIGGGNEQFF
d_gene: TRBD1; j_gene: TRBJ2-1; v_gene: TRBV2; abundance: NA; CDR3nt: TGTGCCAGCAGTGTTCAGGGGGCCGGCGGGGTAAATGAGCAGTTCTTC; CDR3aa: CASSVQGAGGVNEQFF
d_gene: TRBD1; j_gene: TRBJ1-1; v_gene: TRBV5-6; abundance: NA; CDR3nt: TGTGCCAGCAGCTTTATCACCGGGACAGGGGACGAAGCTTTCTTT; CDR3aa: CASSFITGTGDEAFF
d_gene: NA; j_gene: TRBJ1-2; v_gene: TRBV7-9; abundance: NA; CDR3nt: TGTGCCAGCAGCTTATGGACAGATGACTATGGCTACACCTTC; CDR3aa: CASSLWTDDYGYTF
d_gene: NA; j_gene: TRBJ1-2; v_gene: TRBV27; abundance: few; CDR3nt: TGTGCCAGCAGTTTGGAACGGGGAGGAGGCTACACCTTC; CDR3aa: CASSLERGGGYTF
d_gene: NA; j_gene: TRBJ1-1; v_gene: TRBV5-5; abundance: NA; CDR3nt: TGTGCCAGCAGCTTGAATACGGTGAACACTGAAGCTTTCTTT; CDR3aa: CASSLNTVNTEAFF
d_gene: TRBD1; j_gene: TRBJ1-1; v_gene: TRBV4-2; abundance: few; CDR3nt: TGTGCCAGCAGCCAGACAGGGGAGGGGAACACTGAAGCTTTCTTT; CDR3aa: CASSQTGEGNTEAFF
d_gene: TRBD2; j_gene: TRBJ2-5; v_gene: TRBV7-9; abundance: NA; CDR3nt: TGTGCCAGCAGCTTACCTAGCGGGCCAGAGACCCAGTACTTC; CDR3aa: CASSLPSGPETQYF
d_gene: TRBD2; j_gene: TRBJ2-7; v_gene: TRBV28; abundance: NA; CDR3nt: TGTGCCAGCAGTCAATCGACAGGGGGCATGGGACTAGCGGGAGTTCAGGAGCAGTACTTC; CDR3aa: CASSQSTGGMGLAGVQEQYF
d_gene: TRBD1; j_gene: TRBJ2-1; v_gene: TRBV27; abundance: NA; CDR3nt: TGTGCCAGCAGTTTATCGATTGGGACAGTCTACAATGAGCAGTTCTTC; CDR3aa: CASSLSIGTVYNEQFF
d_gene: TRBD1; j_gene: TRBJ2-3; v_gene: TRBV27; abundance: NA; CDR3nt: TGTGCCAGCAGCCCTAATACAGGGGGAGATACGCAGTATTTT; CDR3aa: CASSPNTGGDTQYF
d_gene: TRBD2; j_gene: TRBJ2-1; v_gene: TRBV24-1; abundance: NA; CDR3nt: TGTGCCACCAGTGATAGCGGGGGGTTCCGTGAGCAGTTCTTC; CDR3aa: CATSDSGGFREQFF
d_gene: TRBD1; j_gene: TRBJ2-1; v_gene: TRBV12-3/TRBV12-4; abundance: NA; CDR3nt: TGTGCCAGCAGTTTAGGGGGACAGGGTCCGTTCTTC; CDR3aa: CASSLGGQGPFF
d_gene: TRBD1; j_gene: TRBJ1-3; v_gene: TRBV10-3; abundance: NA; CDR3nt: TGTGCCATCAGTGACCCACTCTCCACACAGACAGGGTACTCTGGAAACACCATATATTTT; CDR3aa: CAISDPLSTQTGYSGNTIYF
d_gene: TRBD2; j_gene: TRBJ2-3; v_gene: TRBV2; abundance: NA; CDR3nt: TGTGCCAGCATCGGACTAGCGGGTCCCACAGATACGCAGTATTTT; CDR3aa: CASIGLAGPTDTQYF
d_gene: TRBD2; j_gene: TRBJ2-3; v_gene: TRBV9; abundance: NA; CDR3nt: TGTGCCAGCAGCGTAGCCCAATTAGCGGGGGGGGCGGATACGCAGTATTTT; CDR3aa: CASSVAQLAGGADTQYF
d_gene: NA; j_gene: TRBJ1-1; v_gene: TRBV6-2/TRBV6-3; abundance: NA; CDR3nt: TGTGCCAGCAGTTACCCACACCGGGGGGACTTGAACACTGAAGCTTTCTTT; CDR3aa: CASSYPHRGDLNTEAFF
d_gene: NA; j_gene: TRBJ1-2; v_gene: TRBV6-6; abundance: NA; CDR3nt: TGTGCCAGCAGTTATGATGGGGGCGCAGGGGGCTACACCTTC; CDR3aa: CASSYDGGAGGYTF
d_gene: TRBD2; j_gene: TRBJ2-1; v_gene: TRBV4-2; abundance: NA; CDR3nt: TGTGCCAGCAGCCAAGGCGAAGCGGGAGGGCCAACCCCCTATGAGCAGTTCTTC; CDR3aa: CASSQGEAGGPTPYEQFF
d_gene: TRBD2; j_gene: TRBJ2-5; v_gene: TRBV28; abundance: NA; CDR3nt: TGTGCCAGCAGTTTTTGGGAGGGGCGCGGCGAGACCCAGTACTTC; CDR3aa: CASSFWEGRGETQYF
d_gene: TRBD1; j_gene: TRBJ1-2; v_gene: TRBV6-5; abundance: NA; CDR3nt: TGTGCCAGCAGTTACACGTCCCTGACAGGGGGTGGCTACACCTTC; CDR3aa: CASSYTSLTGGGYTF
d_gene: NA; j_gene: TRBJ1-2; v_gene: TRBV6-6; abundance: NA; CDR3nt: TGTGCCAGCAGTTACTTAGGACAGAGCTATGGCTACACCTTC; CDR3aa: CASSYLGQSYGYTF
d_gene: NA; j_gene: TRBJ2-1; v_gene: TRBV6-2/TRBV6-3; abundance: NA; CDR3nt: TGTGCCAGCAGTTTTGGAGTGATCGCCTACAATGAGCAGTTCTTC; CDR3aa: CASSFGVIAYNEQFF
d_gene: NA; j_gene: TRBJ1-2; v_gene: TRBV7-9; abundance: NA; CDR3nt: TGTGCCAGCAGCCGATCCGACACGGTCTATGGCTACACCTTC; CDR3aa: CASSRSDTVYGYTF
d_gene: TRBD2; j_gene: TRBJ2-7; v_gene: TRBV19; abundance: NA; CDR3nt: TGTGCCAGTAGCCGACTAGCGGGAACGTACTACGAGCAGTACTTC; CDR3aa: CASSRLAGTYYEQYF
d_gene: TRBD1; j_gene: TRBJ2-7; v_gene: TRBV7-6; abundance: many; CDR3nt: TGTGCCAGCAGCCAGGGACAGGGGGCATACTACGAGCAGTACTTC; CDR3aa: CASSQGQGAYYEQYF
d_gene: TRBD2; j_gene: TRBJ2-7; v_gene: TRBV2; abundance: NA; CDR3nt: TGTGCCAGCAGTGACCCGACTAGCGGGGGCCCGGACGAGCAGTACTTC; CDR3aa: CASSDPTSGGPDEQYF
d_gene: NA; j_gene: TRBJ1-5; v_gene: TRBV30; abundance: NA; CDR3nt: TGTGCCTGGGGCAGGGCAGGGCAGCCCCAGCATTTT; CDR3aa: CAWGRAGQPQHF
d_gene: NA; j_gene: TRBJ2-1; v_gene: TRBV5-1; abundance: NA; CDR3nt: TGCGCCAGCACCGTCCGGCCGGACAGCTCCTACAATGAGCAGTTCTTC; CDR3aa: CASTVRPDSSYNEQFF
d_gene: NA; j_gene: TRBJ1-4; v_gene: TRBV2; abundance: NA; CDR3nt: TGTGCCAGCTCGAGCCAAATTGCAACTAATGAAAAACTGTTTTTT; CDR3aa: CASSSQIATNEKLFF
d_gene: TRBD1; j_gene: TRBJ1-2; v_gene: TRBV19; abundance: NA; CDR3nt: TGTGCCAGTAGTATACCCACAGGGGGCTATGGCTACACCTTC; CDR3aa: CASSIPTGGYGYTF
d_gene: NA; j_gene: TRBJ1-3; v_gene: TRBV10-2; abundance: NA; CDR3nt: TGCGCCAGTTTGCTTTTCCCTTGGACTTATACTGGAAACACCATATATTTT; CDR3aa: CASLLFPWTYTGNTIYF